These 10 T cell receptor beta chains came from one sample sequenced in a study of Ad26.COV2.S vaccination and SARS-CoV-2 variants. Profiled with immunoSEQ multiplex PCR; TCRdb holds only in-frame clones, not every one. The sample gives around 450,000 clones, 90% of which show up once; less than 4.5% is in the top ten. Specified treatment: roughly 18 received Ad26.COV2.S at low or high dose, single or two shots; several received placebo; per-sample allocation not given. Sampling was performed 63 days after the first vaccine or placebo injection. The input for sequencing was peripheral blood, taken in a trial of Ad26.COV2.S vaccine versus placebo. These receptors were taken from a person aged 18-60 years who received the Ad26.COV2.S COVID-19 vaccine or a placebo.

The chain carries TRBV7-2 and TRBJ2-3; 7 nucleotides match TRBD1. The CDR3 is made up of 16 amino acids. V shed 4 bases and J 3 bases; nucleotides not matched to a gene: 10. Germline-derived CDR1 and CDR2 are SGHTA and FQGNSA. CDR3 in DNA: TGTGCCAGCAGCTCAATTGGGACAGACCTTACAGATACGCAGTATTTT. It encodes CASSSIGTDLTDTQYF. Full variable domain (missing parts from reference TRBV7-2 and TRBJ2-3): GAGVSQSPSNKVTEKGKDVELRCDPISGHTALYWYRQSLGQGLEFLIYFQGNSAPDKSGLPSDRFSAERTGGSVSTLTIQRTQQEDSAVYLCASSSIGTDLTDTQYFGPGTRLTVL.

The V gene is TRBV6-5, the J gene TRBJ1-2; 9 nucleotides line up with TRBD1. The V segment lost 6 bases and the J segment 6 bases; nucleotides outside the gene matches: 5. Looked up from germline, CDR1 is MNHEY and CDR2 is SVGAGI. This CDR3 has 13 amino acids. The CDR3 bases are TGTGCCAGCAGGACAGGGGGGAAAGATGGCTACACCTTC. Translating it yields CASRTGGKDGYTF.

This chain links TRBV7-9 with TRBJ2-1; possible D gene TRBD2, 6 bases. CDR1 and CDR2 from the germline V gene are SEHNR and FQNEAQ (reference sequence). The germline V and J ends were trimmed by 5 bases and 0 bases, with 17 bases remaining between them. The CDR3 has 17 residues. The CDR3 region is CASSHRNRGSSYNEQFF. CDR3 bases: TGTGCCAGCAGCCATAGGAACCGGGGGAGCTCCTACAATGAGCAGTTCTTC.

The V and J genes are TRBV4-3 and TRBJ1-2; D remains ambiguous. V dropped 0 bases and J dropped 0 bases, with 8 bases sitting between them. The germline gives CDR1 LGHNA, CDR2 YSLEER. The CDR3 is 15 residues long. Here the CDR3 reads CASSQDLRTNYGYTF. Written as DNA, the CDR3 is TGCGCCAGCAGCCAAGATCTAAGGACTAACTATGGCTACACCTTC.

The CDR3 loop is CASSYSSRDYEKLFF. The CDR3 bases are TGTGCCAGCAGTTACTCCTCCAGGGATTATGAAAAACTGTTTTTT. The V call is TRBV6-5, the J call TRBJ1-4, with D maybe TRBD1 (5 bases). The ends were cut back, 0 bases at V and 6 bases at J, with 11 bases in the middle. CDR1 is MNHEY and CDR2 is SVGAGI in the germline V gene. The CDR3 is 15 residues long.

As concerns this clone: At one end the junction does not follow the germline gene, possibly because of a read error. V and J are TRBV6-5 and TRBJ2-7; D is unresolved. Germline V gene sequence: CDR1 MNHEY, CDR2 SVGAGI. CDR3 length: 12 residues. The CDR3 DNA follows: TGTGCCAGCAGTCGTACGGGTGGCGGTGAGGTCTTC. Translating gives CASSRTGGGEVF.

The chain has TRBV29-1 and TRBJ2-1, with 7 bases lining up with TRBD2. Germline assignment: CDR1 SQVTM and CDR2 ANQGSEA. V lost 5 bases, J lost 0 bases, and 4 bases stayed unmatched. The CDR3 consists of 14 residues. Here the CDR3 DNA reads TGCAGCGTTCGGGGGGTGGCCTCCTACAATGAGCAGTTCTTC. This translates into CSVRGVASYNEQFF.

This clone was picked up one time. V is TRBV24-1 and J is TRBJ1-2; 12 bases map to TRBD1. This CDR3 has 16 residues. CDR1 KGHDR and CDR2 SFDVKD come from the germline V gene. With V trimmed by 3 bases and J by 5 bases, 6 bases remained unmatched. The chain's CDR3 is CATSDPGTGGQYGYTF. The DNA for the CDR3 is TGTGCCACCAGTGATCCCGGGACAGGGGGCCAGTATGGCTACACCTTC.

This clone is labeled as medium-sized. The V and J genes are TRBV4-3 and TRBJ2-2, with 8 bases fitting TRBD1. Per germline, CDR1 LGHNA and CDR2 YSLEER. The V segment lost 1 base and the J segment 4 bases; nucleotides outside the gene matches: 5. This CDR3 region has 16 residues. The CDR3 region is CASSQVGQGPTGELFF. The DNA of the CDR3 is TGCGCCAGCAGCCAAGTCGGACAGGGACCCACCGGGGAGCTGTTTTTT.

The chain joins TRBV11-3 to TRBJ1-1; D is uncertain. The CDR3 loop spans 13 amino acids. V lost 5 bases to trimming and J lost 1 base, with 8 bases between them. Germline values: CDR1 SGHNT, CDR2 YENEEA. The DNA for the CDR3 is TGTGCCAGCAGCCAACATGAGAACACTGAAGCTTTCTTT. Translation: CASSQHENTEAFF.